This entry lists 31 T cell receptor beta chains sequenced from one sample in a study of cytomegalovirus exposure and HLA in healthy donors (dated 2017 in TCRdb). The library relied on the immunoSEQ multiplex PCR assay. A mixture of 60 forward primers for TCR Vbeta segments and 13 reverse primers for TCR Jbeta segments was used in the multiplex PCR. TCRdb provides this immuneACCESS table in a form limited to in-frame rearrangements. Some clones are lacking; in checked studies, under half of them reflect an unresolved V gene, and why the rest are absent is not known. Here the sample has around 120,000 clones; roughly four fifths occur a single time. The biggest ten clones account for 0.95% to 1.5% of the sample. Sequenced material: PBMCs. These receptor sequences come from a girl aged 2 to 9 in good health and CMV-seronegative.

In regard to this clone: The sample carries other DNA sequences with the same CDR3. The V gene is TRBV4-3, the J gene TRBJ1-1, with D tentatively TRBD1 (6 bases). CDR1 is LGHNA and CDR2 is YSLEER in the germline V gene. This CDR3 has 17 residues. V gave up 0 bases and J gave up 0 bases, with 14 bases separating them. The CDR3 DNA sequence: TGCGCCAGCAGCCAAGACTCAGGTGGGGGCATGAACACTGAAGCTTTCTTT. It encodes CASSQDSGGGMNTEAFF.

The J gene is TRBJ2-1, the V gene TRBV29-1; a possible D gene is TRBD1 (5 bases). Germline loops: CDR1 SQVTM, CDR2 ANQGSEA. With 7 bases removed from V and 2 bases from J, the gap between germline ends came to 12 bases. The CDR3 loop spans 13 amino acids. CDR3 bases: TGCAGCGGACAGTGGGCCACCTACAATGAGCAGTTCTTC. As protein: CSGQWATYNEQFF.

This chain joins TRBV6-5 and TRBJ1-2, with 7 bases matching TRBD1. Germline CDR1 is MNHEY and CDR2 is SVGAGI. The CDR3 is 12 amino acids. With 6 bases clipped from V and 4 bases from J, the junction kept 2 bases outside the gene matches. The CDR3 sequence: CASSRTGYGYTF. CDR3 bases: TGTGCCAGCAGCAGGACAGGCTATGGCTACACCTTC.

The sample holds one count of this clone. The chain carries TRBV7-2 and TRBJ1-1; D call uncertain. CDR3 length: 15 amino acids. Germline V gives CDR1 SGHTA, CDR2 FQGNSA. Trimming cost V 1 base and J 0 bases, with 9 bases left between them. The chain's CDR3 is CASSLGYAMNTEAFF. The CDR3 DNA reads as TGTGCCAGCAGCTTAGGGTACGCTATGAACACTGAAGCTTTCTTT. Filled out from reference TRBV7-2 and TRBJ1-1, the complete variable domain reads GAGVSQSPSNKVTEKGKDVELRCDPISGHTALYWYRQSLGQGLEFLIYFQGNSAPDKSGLPSDRFSAERTGGSVSTLTIQRTQQEDSAVYLCASSLGYAMNTEAFFGQGTRLTVV.

This clone occurred a few times. V is TRBV6-1 and J is TRBJ1-1; D is perhaps TRBD1 (5 bases). The germline CDR1 and CDR2 sequences are MNHNS and SASEGT. This CDR3 contains 14 residues. Trimming stripped 3 bases from V and 6 bases from J, with 14 bases between. CDR3: CASSDGRGGAEAFF. In DNA form, the CDR3 reads TGTGCCAGCAGTGATGGGAGGGGAGGGGCTGAAGCTTTCTTT.

The rearrangement joins TRBV9 to TRBJ2-7, with TRBD2 identical over 10 bases. Looked up from germline, CDR1 is SGDLS and CDR2 is YYNGEE. This CDR3 contains 14 residues. Trimming removed 6 bases from V and 3 bases from J; junction bases left unmatched: 6. This CDR3 is CASTPGTSDYEQYF. Written as DNA, the CDR3 is TGTGCCAGCACCCCCGGGACTAGCGACTACGAGCAGTACTTC.

This chain links TRBV19 with TRBJ2-6; D possibly corresponds to TRBD1 (5 bases). The germline V and J ends were trimmed by 0 bases and 0 bases, with 15 bases remaining between them. The CDR3 covers 19 residues. Germline V gives CDR1 LNHDA, CDR2 SQIVND (reference sequence). The CDR3 DNA follows: TGTGCCAGTAGTATAGATGAACCCCAGACAGACTCTGGGGCCAACGTCCTGACTTTC. Translation: CASSIDEPQTDSGANVLTF.

The chain combines TRBV18 with TRBJ1-5; D is possibly TRBD1 (5 bases). V gave up 1 base and J gave up 3 bases, with 16 bases separating them. The CDR3 has 17 amino acids. From germline, CDR1 is KGHSH and CDR2 LQKENI. The CDR3 DNA sequence: TGTGCCAGCTCACCACGTGACAGCGCAAATATCAATCAGCCCCAGCATTTT. Amino acid sequence: CASSPRDSANINQPQHF.

V gene TRBV7-3 combines with J gene TRBJ2-7; tentatively, D is TRBD2 (6 bases). Trimming shortened V by 1 base and J by 12 bases, and 16 bases separated the two germline ends. The germline gives CDR1 SGHTA, CDR2 FQGTGA. CDR3 length equals 13 residues. CDR3 loop: CASSLNYGGTTYF. The CDR3 region has the DNA TGTGCCAGCAGCTTAAATTATGGCGGGACCACGTACTTC.

This chain joins TRBV12-5 and TRBJ2-5, with 9 bases matching TRBD2. J lost 2 bases, V lost 1 base, and 8 bases had no gene match. The CDR3 consists of 17 residues. From germline, CDR1 is LGHNT and CDR2 FRNRAP. CDR3 residues: CASGLASTSGKQETQYF. For the CDR3, the DNA is TGTGCTAGTGGTTTGGCCTCGACTAGCGGCAAACAAGAGACCCAGTACTTC.

The chain uses TRBV29-1 and TRBJ2-7; 7 bases are a match to TRBD1. J was trimmed by 7 bases and V by 3 bases; bases with no gene match: 6. The CDR3 has 12 amino acids. CDR1 and CDR2 from the germline V gene are SQVTM and ANQGSEA. CDR3 DNA sequence: TGCAGCGTTGACCGGGACAGCGGAGAGCAGTACTTC. This gives the protein CSVDRDSGEQYF.

The V and J genes are TRBV19 and TRBJ1-1; weak D call: TRBD1 (5 bases). The V end lost 4 bases, the J end lost 8 bases, and 14 bases lay between the germline ends. The CDR3 is made up of 13 amino acids. Germline V gene data show CDR1 as LNHDA and CDR2 as SQIVND (reference sequence). CDR3 in amino acids: CASSRCRVDEAFF. DNA for the CDR3: TGTGCCAGTAGTAGATGCAGGGTTGACGAAGCTTTCTTT.

This clone was seen only a few times. The chain joins TRBV2 to TRBJ1-2; possible D gene TRBD1, 5 bases. Trimming removed 5 bases at V and 3 bases at J, with 22 bases between. This CDR3 is 17 amino acids long. Germline lookup yields CDR1 SNHLY and CDR2 FYNNEI. CDR3 sequence reads: CASSLRGLRDGYYGYTF. The CDR3 coding sequence is TGTGCCAGCAGTCTAAGGGGACTACGGGACGGATACTATGGCTACACCTTC.

The V call is TRBV4-2, the J call TRBJ2-7; 8 bases match TRBD2. V trimming: 0 bases; J trimming: 3 bases; junction bases outside the gene matches: 4. The CDR3 is made up of 15 amino acids. CDR1 and CDR2 (germline): LGHNA, YNFKEQ. The CDR3 bases are TGTGCCAGCAGCCAAGAACGGGGGGGAGGCTACGAGCAGTACTTC. It encodes CASSQERGGGYEQYF.

The chain couples TRBV4-3 to TRBJ2-1, with 8 nucleotides matching TRBD1. V lost 4 bases, J lost 1 base, and 6 bases stayed unmatched. Germline V lookup: CDR1 LGHNA, CDR2 YSLEER. This CDR3 comprises 16 residues. The CDR3 bases are TGCGCCAGCAGCCCGGGACAGGACACTTCCTACAATGAGCAGTTCTTC. The encoded protein is CASSPGQDTSYNEQFF.

In its sample, this clone was seen a few times. The chain links TRBV6-6 to TRBJ2-7; D remains unclear. The V gene lost 1 base and the J gene lost 2 bases, with 9 bases spanning the gap. Looked up from germline, CDR1 is MNHNY and CDR2 is SVGAGI (reference sequence). The CDR3 is 14 amino acids. CDR3 residues: CASSYLAETYEQYF. The CDR3 DNA is TGTGCCAGCAGTTACTTGGCAGAAACCTACGAGCAGTACTTC.

V usage is TRBV15 and J usage is TRBJ2-1, with TRBD2 matching over 10 bases. The V gene's germline CDR1 is LNHNV and CDR2 YYDKDF (reference sequence). V shed 5 bases, J shed 0 bases, and the junction held 10 bases outside the gene matches. CDR3 length equals 18 residues. Here the CDR3 DNA reads TGTGCCACCAGCGGCGTAGCGGGGGGATTAAGCTCCTACAATGAGCAGTTCTTC. Amino acids: CATSGVAGGLSSYNEQFF.

The chain uses TRBV19 and TRBJ2-1; 13 positions match TRBD2. The trim removed 10 bases at V and 8 bases at J, leaving 5 bases unmatched. This CDR3 spans 13 amino acids. Germline V gene sequence: CDR1 LNHDA, CDR2 SQIVND (reference sequence). CDR3 region: CATRTSGGDEQFF. The CDR3 nucleotides are TGTGCCACGAGGACTAGCGGGGGCGATGAGCAGTTCTTC.

V usage is TRBV2 and J usage is TRBJ2-5, with D hard to call. Trimming removed 4 bases at V and 2 bases at J, with 8 bases between. CDR1 SNHLY and CDR2 FYNNEI come from the germline V gene. The CDR3 sequence is 13 residues long. CDR3 nucleotide sequence: TGTGCCAGCAGTGCACACGCACAAGAGACCCAGTACTTC. Translating gives CASSAHAQETQYF.

The chain recombines TRBV4-3 with TRBJ2-7; D is uncertain. Germline assignment: CDR1 LGHNA and CDR2 YSLEER. V was trimmed by 0 bases and J by 1 base, leaving 7 bases between them. The CDR3 loop spans 14 amino acids. This chain's CDR3 is CASSQEVRSYEQYF. The CDR3 region has the DNA TGCGCCAGCAGCCAAGAGGTCAGGTCCTACGAGCAGTACTTC.

This clone showed up just once. The CDR3 DNA follows: TGTGCCAGCAGCGTGGACTCCAGCGGGACACAAGAGACCCAGTACTTC. It encodes CASSVDSSGTQETQYF. The rearrangement uses TRBV9 and TRBJ2-5; possible D gene TRBD2, 7 bases. Trimming left V 2 bases short and J 2 bases short, with 16 bases between. The germline V gene encodes CDR1 SGDLS and CDR2 YYNGEE. There are 16 residues in the CDR3.

V gene TRBV29-1 combines with J gene TRBJ2-1; TRBD2 aligns across 13 bases. Per germline, CDR1 SQVTM and CDR2 ANQGSEA. The CDR3 has 15 residues. V was clipped by 7 bases and J by 9 bases; unmatched bases: 12. For the CDR3, the DNA is TGCAGCGCTAACACAGGACTAGCGGGAGAAATTGAGCAGTTCTTC. Encoded protein: CSANTGLAGEIEQFF.

The rearrangement joins TRBV4-2 to TRBJ2-2; TRBD2 aligns across 8 bases. With 5 bases clipped from V and 1 base from J, the junction kept 6 bases outside the gene matches. The CDR3 contains 16 residues. Germline V gene lookup returns CDR1 LGHNA and CDR2 YNFKEQ. CDR3 bases: TGTGCCAGCAGCGTCGGACTAGCCTGGAACACCGGGGAGCTGTTTTTT. Translated, it gives CASSVGLAWNTGELFF.

The chain couples TRBV6-1 to TRBJ2-7; 9 bases agree with TRBD1. Germline V lookup: CDR1 MNHNS, CDR2 SASEGT. This CDR3 contains 14 residues. V was pared by 5 bases and J by 2 bases, with 4 bases of the junction left unmatched. CDR3 sequence (DNA): TGTGCCAGCAGTTTCTGGACAGGGGCCTACGAGCAGTACTTC. The encoded protein is CASSFWTGAYEQYF.

The V gene is TRBV19, the J gene TRBJ2-3; 7 bases are shared with TRBD1. This CDR3 is built from 13 residues. The trim removed 9 bases at V and 6 bases at J, leaving 9 bases unmatched. The germline CDR1 and CDR2 sequences are LNHDA and SQIVND (reference sequence). The CDR3 sequence is CASARQGWDTQYF. CDR3 coding DNA: TGTGCCAGCGCGAGACAGGGATGGGATACGCAGTATTTT.

The rearrangement joins TRBV11-2 to TRBJ2-1, with 12 bases fitting TRBD2. This CDR3 is built from 19 residues. The V segment lost 9 bases and the J segment 3 bases; nucleotides outside the gene matches: 18. CDR1 is SGHAT and CDR2 is FQNNGV in the germline V gene. CDR3 residues: CARGPGRLAGVSLYNEQFF. The CDR3 DNA reads TGTGCCAGGGGGCCGGGGAGACTAGCGGGAGTTTCCCTCTACAATGAGCAGTTCTTC.

The gene calls are TRBV25-1 and TRBJ2-5, with 10 bases identical to TRBD2. The germline V gene encodes CDR1 MGHDK and CDR2 SYGVNS. The CDR3 length is 13 residues. The V gene end was trimmed by 5 bases and the J gene end by 5 bases; junction bases not matched to a gene: 2. The CDR3 protein is CASSLAGGETQYF. For the CDR3, the DNA is TGTGCCAGCAGTTTAGCGGGAGGTGAGACCCAGTACTTC.

The chain carries TRBV6-6 and TRBJ2-1; no definite D call. Germline values: CDR1 MNHNY, CDR2 SVGAGI (reference sequence). The CDR3 covers 13 residues. V lost 5 bases to trimming and J lost 16 bases, with 21 bases between them. The CDR3 DNA reads TGTGCCAGCAGTCACTACCGAAACGAACCTACTTTCTTC. Translating gives CASSHYRNEPTFF.

In nucleotides, the CDR3 is TGTGCCAGCAGTCAGTCTAGCGGGATCGCCTACGAGCAGTACTTC. It encodes CASSQSSGIAYEQYF. The chain recombines TRBV28 with TRBJ2-7, with 9 bases matching TRBD2. The V segment lost 5 bases and the J segment 2 bases; nucleotides outside the gene matches: 7. Germline V gene data show CDR1 as MDHEN and CDR2 as SYDVKM. This CDR3 is built from 15 residues. Supplemented by reference TRBV28 and TRBJ2-7, the full variable domain reads DVKVTQSSRYLVKRTGEKVFLECVQDMDHENMFWYRQDPGLGLRLIYFSYDVKMKEKGDIPEGYSVSREKKERFSLILESASTNQTSMYLCASSQSSGIAYEQYFGPGTRLTVT.

The rearrangement uses TRBV27 and TRBJ1-5; TRBD1 agrees at 7 bases. Germline-derived CDR1 and CDR2 are MNHEY and SMNVEV (reference sequence). This CDR3 is 15 amino acids long. With V trimmed by 5 bases and J by 7 bases, 11 bases remained unmatched. The chain's CDR3 is CASSPEGAQGQPQHF. CDR3 in DNA: TGTGCCAGCAGTCCCGAGGGGGCGCAGGGACAGCCCCAGCATTTT.

V is TRBV30 and J is TRBJ1-1; D unresolved. CDR1 is GTSNPN and CDR2 is SVGIG in the germline V gene (reference sequence). The CDR3 runs to 13 residues. The V and J ends lost 2 bases and 5 bases respectively, with 12 bases between them. In nucleotides, the CDR3 is TGTGCCTGGAGTTTTGGCCGAACAACTGAAGCTTTCTTT. Its translation is CAWSFGRTTEAFF.